A single sample is the source of the 25 T cell receptor beta chains below, sequenced in a study of CD8+CD57+ T cells in acquired aplastic anemia. Those patients picked for sequencing had displayed CD8+CD57+ cell expansion on flow cytometry. The study profiled TCR beta VDJ and CDR3 using genomic DNA as template. TCRdb ran MiXCR on the reads and lists one entry per CDR3 protein. Altogether roughly 170,000 distinct CDR3 sequences are present, about 50% being singletons, with the ten largest covering 10% to 15%. The material sequenced was sorted CD4+, CD8+, or CD8+CD57+ T cells (not recorded which) from PBMCs. The receptors stem from a human donor with aplastic anemia.

This clonotype was recorded many times. This chain links TRBV20-1 with TRBJ1-5; D is ambiguous. CDR1 is DFQATT, CDR2 SNEGSKA, per germline (reference sequence). The CDR3 runs 15 residues. V lost 3 bases, J lost 7 bases, and 19 bases lay in between. CDR3 amino acids: CSASIQEIVGQPQHF. The DNA for the CDR3 is TGCAGTGCTAGTATCCAGGAGATTGTGGGACAGCCCCAGCATTTT.

There are many counts of this clonotype. The chain has TRBV7-3 and TRBJ2-1, with 10 bases that match TRBD1. The V segment lost 2 bases and the J segment 9 bases; nucleotides outside the gene matches: 4. CDR3 length: 14 amino acids. Germline-derived CDR1 and CDR2 are SGHTA and FQGTGA. As DNA, the CDR3 is TGTGCCAGCAGCTTATCTCGGACAGGGGGTGAGCAGTTCTTC. Its protein product is CASSLSRTGGEQFF.

The J gene is TRBJ2-3, the V gene TRBV20-1, with 14 positions matching TRBD2. Trimming took 6 bases from V and 5 from J; bases not matched to a gene: 4. In germline, CDR1 is DFQATT, CDR2 SNEGSKA (reference sequence). This CDR3 has 14 amino acids. The CDR3 here is CSARTSGGRDTQYF. The CDR3 DNA is TGCAGTGCCAGGACTAGCGGGGGGAGAGATACGCAGTATTTT.

The DNA for the CDR3 is TGTGCCAGCAGCTCCCCACTGACAGCGGGGGCCCAAGAGACCCAGTACTTC. It codes for CASSSPLTAGAQETQYF. The chain joins TRBV11-3 to TRBJ2-5; 8 nucleotides agree with TRBD2. V gave up 4 bases and J gave up 1 base; unmatched junction bases: 11. Germline V gene data show CDR1 as SGHNT and CDR2 as YENEEA. This CDR3 has 17 residues.

J is TRBJ2-7 and V is TRBV5-6; 12 bases map to TRBD2. Germline V gene lookup returns CDR1 SGHDT and CDR2 YYEEEE. V lost 5 bases and J lost 2; bases outside the gene matches: 2. The CDR3 is made up of 14 amino acids. Here the CDR3 DNA reads TGTGCCAGCAGTTCTAGCGGGGGGGCCTACGAGCAGTACTTC. It is translated as CASSSSGGAYEQYF.

As to this clonotype: Likely a read error: the CDR3 ends without its conserved phenylalanine or tryptophan. The chain couples TRBV15 to TRBJ2-2; no clear D gene. CDR1 and CDR2 from the germline V gene are LNHNV and YYDKDF (reference sequence). This CDR3 is built from 16 residues. The V end lost 5 bases, the J end lost 4 bases, and 17 bases lay between the germline ends. The CDR3 sequence is CATSDQVTRPTGELFL. The CDR3 DNA is TGTGCCACCAGCGACCAAGTGACTCGCCCCACCGGGGAGCTGTTTCTT.

The CDR3 region has the DNA TGCGCCAGCGGGACAGGGGGCACTGAAGCTTTCTTT. Protein sequence: CASGTGGTEAFF. The rearrangement links TRBV5-1 to TRBJ1-1; 11 bases line up with TRBD1. Trimming cost V 7 bases and J 4 bases; bases outside gene matches: 0. CDR1 SGHRS and CDR2 YFSETQ come from the germline V gene. The CDR3 runs 12 residues.

The chain employs TRBV7-6 and TRBJ2-5, with D tentatively TRBD1 (5 bases). V lost 4 bases and J 2 bases, leaving 29 bases between the germline ends. The germline V gene encodes CDR1 SGHVS and CDR2 FNYEAQ. There are 20 residues in the CDR3. CDR3 coding DNA: TGTGCCAGCAGCTCCAATACCGACAGCAATTCGTTACGACAGCAAGAGACCCAGTACTTC. Protein product: CASSSNTDSNSLRQQETQYF.

Worth noting for this clonotype: A much larger clone lies one base from this, so it may be a read error. This chain links TRBV10-3 with TRBJ1-2, with D unresolved. Trimming shortened V by 3 bases and J by 5 bases, and 10 bases separated the two germline ends. Germline V CDR1 and CDR2: ENHRY, SYGVKD. The CDR3 covers 13 residues. The CDR3 DNA reads as TGTGCCATCAGTGATCTTGGAGGGTATGGCTACACCTTC. It is translated as CAISDLGGYGYTF.

The V and J genes are TRBV24-1 and TRBJ2-2; 9 nucleotides agree with TRBD1. This CDR3 contains 16 residues. Germline V gene sequence: CDR1 KGHDR, CDR2 SFDVKD. With 5 bases clipped from V and 3 bases from J, the junction kept 6 bases outside the gene matches. The CDR3: CATSGLQGADTGELFF. CDR3 nucleotides: TGTGCCACCAGTGGATTACAGGGGGCTGACACCGGGGAGCTGTTTTTT.

This chain uses TRBV2 with TRBJ1-4, with 7 bases aligning to TRBD1. CDR1 SNHLY and CDR2 FYNNEI come from the germline V gene. V gave up 5 bases and J gave up 13 bases; unmatched junction bases: 13. This CDR3 contains 14 residues. The CDR3 spells CASSRKIRQGGLFF. The CDR3 region has the DNA TGTGCCAGCAGTCGAAAGATTCGACAGGGTGGACTGTTTTTT. Filled out from reference TRBV2 and TRBJ1-4, the complete variable domain reads EPEVTQTPSHQVTQMGQEVILRCVPISNHLYFYWYRQILGQKVEFLVSFYNNEISEKSEIFDDQFSVERPDGSNFTLKIRSTKLEDSAMYFCASSRKIRQGGLFFGSGTQLSVL.

The genes are TRBV19 and TRBJ1-1, with D perhaps matching TRBD1 (6 bases). CDR3 length: 15 residues. CDR1 LNHDA and CDR2 SQIVND come from the germline V gene (reference sequence). V lost 8 bases to trimming and J lost 1 base, with 17 bases between them. The chain's CDR3 is CASDDLTGRNTEAFF. The CDR3 nucleotides read TGTGCCAGTGACGATCTAACAGGGAGGAACACTGAAGCTTTCTTT.

The chain uses TRBV5-1 and TRBJ1-6; D may be TRBD1 (5 bases). The CDR3 is made up of 15 amino acids. Germline values: CDR1 SGHRS, CDR2 YFSETQ. The V gene lost 0 bases and the J gene lost 10 bases, with 14 bases spanning the gap. DNA for the CDR3: TGCGCCAGCAGCTTGGATGGGGGAAACGGGTCACCCCTCCACTTT. Its protein product is CASSLDGGNGSPLHF.

The chain recombines TRBV2 with TRBJ2-3; 9 bases map to TRBD2. This CDR3 comprises 15 residues. V lost 2 bases to trimming and J lost 10 bases; unmatched junction nucleotides: 10. Germline V gives CDR1 SNHLY, CDR2 FYNNEI. CDR3 nucleotides: TGTGCCAGCAGTGAAAGAGCGGGGGGTTCTCTGTCGCAGTATTTT. Protein: CASSERAGGSLSQYF.

The chain is built from TRBV20-1 and TRBJ1-5; tentative D call: TRBD1 (6 bases). The CDR3 contains 15 residues. Germline loops: CDR1 DFQATT, CDR2 SNEGSKA (reference sequence). The ends were cut back, 3 bases at V and 9 bases at J, with 21 bases in the middle. CDR3 coding DNA: TGCAGTGCTAGTGTAGGGCAGGGGTTGTTTCGGCCCCAGCATTTT. This sequence encodes CSASVGQGLFRPQHF.

This clonotype appeared a few times. The chain is built from TRBV29-1 and TRBJ2-7, with 10 positions matching TRBD1. Germline lookup yields CDR1 SQVTM and CDR2 ANQGSEA. CDR3 length equals 15 residues. After removal of 6 bases from V and 5 bases from J, the junction contained 13 bases not matched to a gene. CDR3 coding DNA: TGCAGCGTCGACCCGGGACAGGGGATGTCCAACGAGCAGTACTTC. Protein: CSVDPGQGMSNEQYF.

The gene calls are TRBV2 and TRBJ1-3; 7 bases agree with TRBD1. Unmatched junction bases numbered 2, after V lost 3 bases and J lost 0 bases. CDR1 is SNHLY and CDR2 is FYNNEI in the germline V gene. This CDR3 has 15 residues. The CDR3 DNA sequence: TGTGCCAGCAGTGAGACAGGGCACTCTGGAAACACCATATATTTT. Amino acids: CASSETGHSGNTIYF.

This sequence joins TRBV7-9 and TRBJ2-2; tentative D call: TRBD2 (5 bases). V lost 5 bases, J lost 5 bases, and 24 bases lay in between. The CDR3 runs 18 residues. Germline V gene sequence: CDR1 SEHNR, CDR2 FQNEAQ (reference sequence). This CDR3 is CASSDRAGGPSVTGELFF. The CDR3 nucleotides read TGTGCCAGCAGCGATCGTGCAGGAGGCCCTTCGGTGACCGGGGAGCTGTTTTTT.

This chain uses TRBV19 with TRBJ1-1; 7 nucleotides align to TRBD1. V dropped 7 bases and J dropped 4; count of bases not matched to a gene: 6. Germline loops: CDR1 LNHDA, CDR2 SQIVND (reference sequence). This CDR3 has 13 amino acids. CDR3 residues: CASTRQGSTEAFF. DNA of the CDR3: TGTGCCAGTACCAGACAGGGATCCACTGAAGCTTTCTTT. The whole variable domain, filled in from reference TRBV19 and TRBJ1-1, reads DGGITQSPKYLFRKEGQNVTLSCEQNLNHDAMYWYRQDPGQGLRLIYYSQIVNDFQKGDIAEGYSVSREKKESFPLTVTSAQKNPTAFYLCASTRQGSTEAFFGQGTRLTVV.

There are many counts of this clonotype. V gene TRBV7-6 combines with J gene TRBJ1-5; possible D gene TRBD1, 6 bases. V lost 2 bases and J lost 0, with 14 bases in between. The CDR3 is 17 amino acids. In germline, CDR1 is SGHVS, CDR2 FNYEAQ. CDR3 sequence (DNA): TGTGCCAGCAGCTTATACGGAGGAGGGGGTAGCAATCAGCCCCAGCATTTT. This codes for CASSLYGGGGSNQPQHF.

In its sample, this clonotype was seen a few times. A much larger clone differs from this one at a single base, so this may be a read error. This sequence joins TRBV6-1 and TRBJ2-5; D possibly uses TRBD1 or TRBD2 (5 bases each). The CDR3 covers 14 residues. Germline lookup yields CDR1 MNHNS and CDR2 SASEGT. V was pared by 8 bases and J by 5 bases, with 18 bases between. The CDR3 reads CASGGTGAWETQYF. The CDR3 DNA is TGTGCCAGCGGTGGGACCGGGGCCTGGGAGACCCAGTACTTC.

This clonotype has a count of ten or more. The chain links TRBV6-4 to TRBJ1-1; D might be TRBD1 (5 bases). The V and J ends lost 11 bases and 2 bases respectively, with 15 bases between them. The CDR3 loop spans 13 amino acids. The germline CDR1 and CDR2 sequences are MRHNA and SNTAGT. The CDR3 sequence: CAGPGLRNTEAFF. The CDR3 nucleotides are TGTGCCGGACCGGGACTGCGAAACACTGAAGCTTTCTTT.

Remarks on this clonotype: Just one base apart from a much larger clone, this may be a read error. V gene TRBV5-1 combines with J gene TRBJ2-3; 7 bases are shared with TRBD2. This CDR3 is built from 13 residues. Germline CDR1 and CDR2: SGHRS and YFSETQ. The CDR3 DNA follows: TGCGCCAGCGGACTAGGAACCACAGATACGCGGTATTTT. Its translation: CASGLGTTDTRYF.

This clonotype showed up many times. The chain links TRBV7-9 to TRBJ1-1, with TRBD1 identical over 8 bases. The CDR3 runs to 14 residues. V trimming: 4 bases; J trimming: 11 bases; junction bases outside the gene matches: 12. Germline CDR1 reads SEHNR; CDR2 reads FQNEAQ (reference sequence). The CDR3 DNA sequence: TGTGCCAGCAGCTATAAAGGACAGGGATCGGCGGCTTTCTTT. Translation gives CASSYKGQGSAAFF.

V is TRBV10-3 and J is TRBJ2-3; D is unresolved. Trimming shortened V by 2 bases and J by 3 bases, and 12 bases separated the two germline ends. This CDR3 is built from 15 residues. Germline-derived CDR1 and CDR2 are ENHRY and SYGVKD. The CDR3: CAISERVQQTDTQYF. The CDR3 DNA reads TGTGCCATCAGTGAGAGGGTACAACAAACAGATACGCAGTATTTT.